This TCR beta chain was profiled in a study of blood T cell repertoires in COVID-19. The junction had 4 bases not matched to a gene; V was cut back by 4 bases and J by 2 bases. The germline gives CDR1 KGHSH, CDR2 LQKENI. The CDR3 contains 15 residues. Each participant's cohort was designated according to participant-reported clinical history. The table came from immunoSEQ multiplex PCR; TCRdb's copy has only in-frame clones and leaves some out. Of a few hundred thousand clones listed, 75% to 90% are singletons. The specimen was PBMCs or T cells enriched from blood (not recorded which). The TCR was taken from a woman between 50 and 59 years old who had recovered from COVID-19. V is TRBV18 and J is TRBJ2-3, with 9 bases aligning to TRBD2. CDR3 amino acids: CASSLRTSATDTQYF. The CDR3 nucleotides read TGTGCCAGCTCACTCCGGACTAGCGCCACAGATACGCAGTATTTT.